The clone carrying this T cell receptor beta chain was counted a single time. Per the study methods: Using reference gene primer amplification, nucleated cell counts were estimated. Profiled with immunoSEQ multiplex PCR; TCRdb holds only in-frame clones, not every one. The V and J calls and clone size were taken over from that table, and D and trimming were inferred from the DNA. The sample consists of roughly 380,000 clones, 81% of them appearing once. This sample stems from a study of blood T cell repertoires in COVID-19. On the study more broadly: The cDNA or gDNA used as material had been derived from T cells, B-cell-depleted T cells, or PBMCs.

The sequencing input was peripheral blood. This sequence was found in a human donor with acute or convalescent COVID-19. The donor label of this sample is uncertain.

In nucleotides, the CDR3 is TGTGCCAGCAGCTTCGACAGACGCGGCTACACCTTC. Translated: CASSFDRRGYTF. J is TRBJ1-2 and V is TRBV7-9; D is perhaps TRBD1 (5 bases). V dropped 3 bases and J dropped 8 bases, with 10 bases sitting between them. This CDR3 has 12 amino acids. Germline-derived CDR1 and CDR2 are SEHNR and FQNEAQ (reference sequence).